Below, one TCR beta chain is given with its context. No antigen is known for it. This sample's time point: week 11, during vaccination. In every dose of vaccine, 300 ug of mutant IDH1 20-mer peptide was given alongside topical imiquimod. This sample is drawn from a study of a mutant IDH1 vaccine in newly diagnosed glioma. This table comes from immunoSEQ multiplex PCR, and its TCRdb copy is limited to in-frame clones, with some not included. The sample shows around 26,000 clones, about three quarters of them seen only once. The clonotype comes from a man younger than 35 with glioma. Some clones in this sample may be carry-over from other donors' samples. Sequences were derived from peripheral blood mononuclear cells (PBMCs), sampled from a glioma patient whose treatment included an IDH1 peptide vaccine.

The CDR3 coding sequence is TGTGCCAGCAGCTTGAAAGGGGATTTGATCAATCAGCCCCAGCATTTT. Translating gives CASSLKGDLINQPQHF. The rearrangement joins TRBV5-6 to TRBJ1-5; D might be TRBD1 (5 bases). Trimming took off 1 base at V and 3 bases at J, with 14 bases between the two ends. Germline lookup yields CDR1 SGHDT and CDR2 YYEEEE. This CDR3 spans 16 amino acids.